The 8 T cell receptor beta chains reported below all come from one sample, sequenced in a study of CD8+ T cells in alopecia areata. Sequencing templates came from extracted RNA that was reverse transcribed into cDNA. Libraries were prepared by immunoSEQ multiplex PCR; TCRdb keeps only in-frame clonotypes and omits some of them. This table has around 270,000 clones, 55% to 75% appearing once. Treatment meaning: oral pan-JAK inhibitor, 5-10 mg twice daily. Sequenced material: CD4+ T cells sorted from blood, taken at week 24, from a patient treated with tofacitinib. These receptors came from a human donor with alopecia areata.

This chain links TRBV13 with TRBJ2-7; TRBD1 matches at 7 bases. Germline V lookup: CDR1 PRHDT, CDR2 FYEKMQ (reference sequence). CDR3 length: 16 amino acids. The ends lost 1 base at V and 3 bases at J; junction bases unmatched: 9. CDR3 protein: CASSLAGGRQGYEQYF. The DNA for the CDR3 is TGTGCCAGCAGCTTAGCTGGGGGTAGACAGGGCTACGAGCAGTACTTC.

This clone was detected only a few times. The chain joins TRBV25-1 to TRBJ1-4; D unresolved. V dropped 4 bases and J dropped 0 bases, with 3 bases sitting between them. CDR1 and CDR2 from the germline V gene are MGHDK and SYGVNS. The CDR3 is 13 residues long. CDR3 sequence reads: CASSGTTNEKLFF. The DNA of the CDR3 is TGTGCCAGCAGTGGTACAACTAATGAAAAACTGTTTTTT.

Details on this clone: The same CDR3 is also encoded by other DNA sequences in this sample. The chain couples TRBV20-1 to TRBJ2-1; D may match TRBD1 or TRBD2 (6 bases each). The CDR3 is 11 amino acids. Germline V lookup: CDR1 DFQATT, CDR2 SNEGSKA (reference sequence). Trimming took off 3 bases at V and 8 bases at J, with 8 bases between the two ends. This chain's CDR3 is CSASRGHEQFF. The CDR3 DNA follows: TGCAGTGCTAGTCGGGGGCATGAGCAGTTCTTC.

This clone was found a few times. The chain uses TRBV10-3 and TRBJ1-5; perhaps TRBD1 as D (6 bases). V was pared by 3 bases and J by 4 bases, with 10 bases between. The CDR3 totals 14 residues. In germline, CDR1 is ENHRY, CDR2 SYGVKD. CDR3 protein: CAISESGENQPQHF. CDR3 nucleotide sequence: TGTGCCATCAGTGAATCAGGGGAAAATCAGCCCCAGCATTTT.

CDR3 sequence: CASSYGQGQRPQHF. CDR3 in DNA: TGTGCCAGCAGCTACGGACAGGGCCAGCGGCCCCAGCATTTT. The V and J genes are TRBV7-2 and TRBJ1-5, with 8 positions matching TRBD1. The CDR3 totals 14 residues. Trimming removed 4 bases from V and 9 bases from J; junction bases left unmatched: 8. The V gene's germline CDR1 is SGHTA and CDR2 FQGNSA.

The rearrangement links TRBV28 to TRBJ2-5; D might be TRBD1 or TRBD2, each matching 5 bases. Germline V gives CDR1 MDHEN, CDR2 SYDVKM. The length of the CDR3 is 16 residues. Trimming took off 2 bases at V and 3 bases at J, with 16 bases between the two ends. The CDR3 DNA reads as TGTGCCAGCAGTTTAGGTGCCGGGACGGCGGAAGAGACCCAGTACTTC. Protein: CASSLGAGTAEETQYF.

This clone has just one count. The CDR3 nucleotides are TGTGCCAGCAGTGACAAACTCTATAATTCACCCCTCCACTTT. Protein product: CASSDKLYNSPLHF. The chain is built from TRBV25-1 and TRBJ1-6; D remains unclear. Trimming left V 3 bases short and J 3 bases short, with 6 bases between. Germline V CDR1 and CDR2: MGHDK, SYGVNS. The CDR3 loop spans 14 amino acids.

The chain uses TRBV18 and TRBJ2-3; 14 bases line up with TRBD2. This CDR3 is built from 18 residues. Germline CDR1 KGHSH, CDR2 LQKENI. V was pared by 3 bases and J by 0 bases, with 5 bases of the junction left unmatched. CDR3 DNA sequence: TGTGCCAGCTCACCCGGACTAGCGGGGGGCCCTAGCACAGATACGCAGTATTTT. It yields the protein CASSPGLAGGPSTDTQYF.